This TCR beta chain was identified in a study of siplizumab effects on memory and regulatory T cells (dated by TCRdb to the late 2010s). The study in broad terms: The study examined how the anti-CD2 antibody siplizumab affects alloreactive T-cell subsets in allogeneic mixed lymphocyte reactions built from human PBMCs. Results and caveats for the whole study, not just this receptor: About 75-96% of proliferating CD4+ or CD8+ clones could not be given a naive or memory phenotype. Because sequences below about 10^-5 frequency were poorly captured, only a minor fraction of alloreactive clones could be mapped to unstimulated subsets. Among mappable alloreactive CD4+ clones, the Treg-derived fraction averaged approximately 69% with siplizumab versus about 27% in control reactions. Compared with memory T cells, unstimulated naive T cells appeared more diverse, and naive cells seemed to make a substantial contribution to the alloresponse. No functional confirmation was obtained for the suppressive function of proliferating Tregs from siplizumab cultures. The cumulative frequency of alloreactive sequences that could be traced back to unstimulated CD4+ memory T cells was significantly reduced by siplizumab.

The protocol used for the library was the immunoSEQ multiplex PCR assay. The deep sequencing platform assayed 90,000 to 100,000 TCR templates per sample. Genomic DNA extracted from sorted T cells was the material used for TCRbeta CDR3 sequencing. The paper's data handling went like this. The R programming language was used for the clonal analysis of the TCRbeta CDR3 data. Unstimulated samples were compared with post-reaction CFSE-low samples to define alloreactive CD4+ and CD8+ clones. Regulatory or non-regulatory origin was assigned to alloreactive CD4+ clones by matching of sequences to sorted unstimulated Treg and non-Treg repertoires. TCRdb limited this immuneACCESS table to in-frame rearrangements with V and J called. A share of clones is missing; checked studies link under half to unresolved V genes, and the rest is unexplained. V, J and clone size were drawn from that table, and D and trimming were deduced from the DNA. The sample table records roughly 80,000 clones; about 87% of these occur just once. Clones ranked in the top ten supply around 1.6% of the sample.

Sorted unstimulated T cells and proliferating T cells recovered from mixed lymphocyte reactions were subjected to TCRbeta CDR3 sequencing. Fresh whole blood from about 10 HLA-typed healthy donors served as the source for isolating PBMCs. To map where alloreactive clones came from, CD4+ regulatory T cells in the unstimulated state were FACS-sorted. The CDR3, from cysteine to phenylalanine, totals 13 residues. CDR3 DNA only is kept here, 39 bases in frame from base 1. Unmatched junction bases come to 2, with V trimmed by 10 bases and J by 0 bases. The germline V gene encodes CDR1 SEHNR and CDR2 FQNEAQ (reference sequence). As concerns this clone: The target of this receptor is not known. No clone much larger than this one lies a single base away; base qualities are absent.

The rearranged segments are TRBV7-9 and TRBJ2-1; 8 bases in between match TRBD1. This sequence was found in a human donor in good health. The material sequenced was Tregs sorted from blood. The sequence in DNA is TGTGCCATACAGGGGGGCTCCTACAATGAGCAGTTCTTC. Its protein product is CAIQGGSYNEQFF.